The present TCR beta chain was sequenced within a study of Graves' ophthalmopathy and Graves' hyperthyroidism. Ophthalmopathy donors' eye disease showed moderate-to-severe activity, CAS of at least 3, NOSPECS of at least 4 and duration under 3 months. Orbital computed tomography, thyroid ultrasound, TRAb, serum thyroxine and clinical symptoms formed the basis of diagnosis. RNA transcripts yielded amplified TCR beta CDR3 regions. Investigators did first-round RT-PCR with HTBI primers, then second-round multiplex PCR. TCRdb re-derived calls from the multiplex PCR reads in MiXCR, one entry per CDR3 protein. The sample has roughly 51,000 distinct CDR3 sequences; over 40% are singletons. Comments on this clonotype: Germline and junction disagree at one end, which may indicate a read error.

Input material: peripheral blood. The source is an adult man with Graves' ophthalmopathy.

CDR3 sequence reads: CVSSQDQGAGSGNTIYF. CDR3 DNA: TGCGTCAGCAGCCAAGATCAGGGCGCCGGCTCTGGAAACACCATATATTTT. The genes are TRBV4-3 and TRBJ1-3; perhaps TRBD1 as D (5 bases). The CDR3 loop spans 17 amino acids. The V gene's germline CDR1 is LGHNA and CDR2 YSLEER.